This record looks at one TCR beta chain sequence and its context. It lacks a known antigen. Libraries came from the immunoSEQ multiplex PCR assay. A mixture of 60 forward primers for TCR Vbeta segments and 13 reverse primers for TCR Jbeta segments was used in the multiplex PCR. A multiplex PCR assay on genomic DNA amplified the CDR3 region of rearranged TCR beta genes. Amplified TCR beta libraries were sequenced as 87-base-pair reads on the Illumina HiSeq System. As for the original processing: In a later analysis, tens of millions of unique TCR beta chains were counted across the 650 to 750 repertoires, and roughly 10 million of these chains were shared by at least two donors. Raw reads were error-corrected and collapsed into unique sequences with a nearest-neighbor algorithm that merged closely related sequences to remove PCR and sequencing errors. CDR3 sequences were aligned to IMGT reference sequences to assign V, D and J gene segments. For a sequence to be retained, at least a six-nucleotide match to both a V gene segment and a J gene segment was required. A rearrangement was called productive if the CDR3 had no stop codons and remained in frame with V and J, and every other rearrangement was called non-productive. CDR3 was defined by IMGT convention, running from the second conserved V-encoded cysteine to the conserved J-encoded phenylalanine. In an earlier analysis of 500 to 650 of the donors, sequences lacking an unambiguous match to a single V gene segment were excluded. An earlier analysis of 500 to 700 of the donors classified V segments as functional when productive rearrangements were above 56.7% and as segregating when the standard deviation between donors was above 5%. A statistical classification framework was built to diagnose cytomegalovirus status from the catalog of TCR beta chain sequences. V and J gene assignment, in a later analysis, came from comparing TCR nucleotide sequences with IMGT/GENE-DB human TR gene sequences. The TCRdist pipeline was used in a later analysis to assign CDR3 sequences and most-parsimonious VDJ recombination scenarios. In a later analysis, every TCR beta chain was defined by the combination of its CDR3 amino acid sequence and its V-gene family, and reads without a unique V-gene family were dropped. A later analysis removed several hundred highly shared, low-generation-probability nucleotide sequences to deal with suspected cross-contamination and a sequencing artifact. In a later analysis, a clonal expansion index was calculated for each public chain from normalized within-repertoire ranks of inferred template counts. In a later analysis, generation probabilities were computed with a VDJ recombination model fitted to out-of-frame rearrangements, and the resulting probabilities were checked against IGoR. A later analysis scored TCR-TCR, TCR-HLA and TCR-CMV co-occurrence with hypergeometric tests, applying a repertoire-size bias correction to TCR pairs. A later analysis estimated false discovery rates by permuting HLA or CMV assignments 20 times. In a later analysis, co-occurring TCRs were grouped using DBSCAN, with TCRdist sequence similarity added in when clustering inside HLA-allele-positive subsets. Repertoires with fewer than 30,000 or more than 120,000 public chains were left out of co-occurrence clustering, as were five repertoires with anomalous nucleotide sharing. TCRdb took over this immuneACCESS table, retaining in-frame rearrangements with V and J assigned. Such tables are incomplete; in checked studies, under half of the missing clones stem from an unresolved V gene, and the remainder is unexplained. That table supplies the V and J calls and clone size; D and trimming were determined from the DNA. This sample's records show about 78,000 clones. Clones ranked in the top ten supply around 7.5% of the sample.

These data belong to a study of cytomegalovirus exposure and HLA in healthy donors (dated by TCRdb to the late 2010s). The study in broad terms: According to an earlier analysis of a few hundred of the donors, about 180 million T cells yielded over 100 million unique TCR beta sequences and about 300 Gb of sequence data. The aim of the study was to test whether cataloging public T cell receptors could identify signatures of past pathogen exposure. Class I and class II HLA loci were covered by the typing at four-digit resolution. Typing coverage differed by locus: A, B, C, DRB1 and DQB1 were typed in about 620-640 donors, DQA1 in 522, DPA1 in roughly 590, and DPB1 in approximately 450. All discovery cohort repertoires had been generated on a single sequencing platform. Of the approximately 400 genotyped donors, over 80% were placed in the genetic ancestry cluster associated with self-reported Caucasian donors. High-throughput TCR immunosequencing, statistical association of individual TCRs with disease status, and machine learning were combined to predict cytomegalovirus infection status. Donor age, sex, ethnicity and CMV serostatus were compiled alongside the repertoire data. Roughly 5 DR-DQ haplotypes were handled as single units for association and clustering, since linkage in the cohort was strong. To decide whether each TCR beta V gene segment behaved as functional or pseudogenic, an earlier analysis of some 600 of the donors relied on high-throughput TCR beta sequencing. Besides the first cohort of roughly 640 subjects, a separate validation cohort made up of 90 to 150 different subjects was used. Across about 380 genotyped donors of the cohort, an average of roughly 250,000 unique TCR beta nucleotide sequences per donor were sequenced, and 15% to 20% of those sequences were non-productive. A later genetic analysis took genome-wide SNP genotypes for about three fifths of the 666 donors and used that subset as a discovery cohort. About 280 gigabases of sequencing data and 70 million to 95 million unique TCR sequences made up an early release that covered several hundred HLA-typed donors. A later analysis re-examined previously published TCR beta repertoires from roughly 720 donors and added high-resolution HLA genotyping to investigate patterns of TCR occurrence. The later analysis used no new phenotypic data to find candidate immune exposures, relying instead on TCR beta sequences and their occurrence across donors. The study used immunosequencing to profile the T cell repertoires of 600 to 850 subjects and linked those repertoires to cytomegalovirus serostatus. Overall results and qualifications from the work: Linkage disequilibrium might explain the correlated functional status among segregating V segments, but an unknown experimental factor could not be excluded. Specific HLA alleles were associated with 15,000 to 20,000 TCR beta sequences at a false discovery rate of 0.05 in a later analysis. A later analysis found that TCR association rates varied across HLA loci, with DRB1 alleles showing the most associated TCRs and HLA-C alleles the fewest. Sequencing depth was assumed to be roughly uniform across donors in the presence/absence analyses, though that assumption may not hold. In vitro tests confirmed that a few of the cytomegalovirus-associated TCR beta chains recognize cytomegalovirus antigens. In a later analysis, HLA-associated TCR beta chains showed more clonal expansion and lower generation probabilities than non-associated chains that were equally common. Across donors, most TCR sequences were observed very rarely, whereas some public TCRs were present in many individuals. In a later analysis, most CMV-associated TCR beta chains were found to appear HLA-restricted, with HLA associations seemingly driven largely by CMV exposure. Cytomegalovirus status was reported to be diagnosed by the classifier with high specificity and sensitivity in both the original and validation cohorts. Several of the top co-occurrence clusters appeared to be linked to parvovirus B19, influenza, CMV and Epstein-Barr virus, according to a later analysis. According to a later genetic analysis, donors in an Asian-associated ancestry cluster had fewer N-insertions in productive TCRs than the roughly 700-donor mean. The sequencing pipeline was judged likely to have produced a cluster of highly shared sequence variants as a technical artifact. The only immune exposure information available for the cohort was CMV serostatus. An earlier analysis of several hundred of the donors showed that most TCR beta V segments appeared in productive rearrangements either about 87% or about 30% of the time, which broadly matched IMGT annotations. Only TCR beta chains were sequenced in this cohort, and the absence of alpha or paired-chain data limited detectable features. Some IMGT-functional V segments, including TRBV6-2 and TRBV6-3, could not be distinguished by the 87-base-pair reads and were therefore excluded. Because counts were too low, 15 to 20 rarely observed V segments, including chromosome 9 orphons, were excluded from the earlier analysis of under 650 of the donors. A further reported finding was that TCR beta sequences accurately predicted the HLA-A and HLA-B alleles for most subjects in the first cohort. V-gene and J-gene trimming of TCR beta chains was associated with a missense DCLRE1C variant in a later genetic analysis, and the association was replicated in an independent cohort. Because HLA typing was missing for some donors at each locus, association tests included only the typed subset. In the study, 150 to 200 TCR beta chains were listed as associated with cytomegalovirus. According to the authors, the approach could potentially be generalized to other disease states and immunological phenotypes. When HLA alleles, especially DR and DQ, strongly co-occurred, attributing TCR associations to individual alleles was difficult.

The cohort consisted of 600 to 750 healthy bone marrow donors. At the time of sampling, every cohort member was nominally healthy, though immune exposures that went unrecorded were likely present. The donor was CMV seropositive and was included in the group of 250 to 350 seropositive cohort members. A peripheral blood sample was collected from each donor, and TCR beta sequencing was performed on peripheral blood mononuclear cells. The Qiagen DNeasy Blood Extraction Kit was used to extract genomic DNA from the blood cell samples. The trim is 0 bases for V and 3 bases for J, with a gap of 12 bases between the germline ends. The germline V gene (reference sequence) provides CDR1 MNHEY and CDR2 SMNVEV. The CDR3 sequence holds 15 residues, the cysteine and phenylalanine included. The entry retains the CDR3 DNA only, 45 bases that are in frame from base 1.

The sequence joins TRBV27 to TRBJ2-7; tentative D gene TRBD2, with 5 bases matching. The sequenced material came from PBMCs. The receptor comes from a female donor in good health and CMV-seropositive. The bases read TGTGCCAGCAGTTTATCTCCGTACGGGATCTACGAGCAGTACTTC. This gives the protein CASSLSPYGIYEQYF.